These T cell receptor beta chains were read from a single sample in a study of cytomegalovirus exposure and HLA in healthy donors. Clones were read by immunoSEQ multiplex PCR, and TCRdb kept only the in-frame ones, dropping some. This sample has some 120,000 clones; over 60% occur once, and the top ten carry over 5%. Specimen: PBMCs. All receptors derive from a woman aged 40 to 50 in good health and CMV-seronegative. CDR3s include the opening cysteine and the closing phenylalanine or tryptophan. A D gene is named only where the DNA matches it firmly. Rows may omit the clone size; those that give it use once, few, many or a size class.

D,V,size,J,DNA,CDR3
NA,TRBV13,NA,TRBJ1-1,TGTGCCAGCAGCTTACAGGGAAAAACTGAAGCTTTCTTT,CASSLQGKTEAFF
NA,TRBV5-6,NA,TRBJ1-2,TGTGCCAGCAGCGCCGCACAGGGCGCCTATGGCTACACCTTC,CASSAAQGAYGYTF
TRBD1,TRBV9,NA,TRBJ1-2,TGTGCCAGCACCATACAGGGGGTACCTAACTATGGCTACACCTTC,CASTIQGVPNYGYTF
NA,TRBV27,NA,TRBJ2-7,TGTGCCACGAAAGGGGGTCCCTACGAGCAGTACTTC,CATKGGPYEQYF
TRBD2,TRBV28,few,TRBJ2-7,TGTGCCAGCAGGGATATAGCGGGACGCTACGAGCAGTACTTC,CASRDIAGRYEQYF
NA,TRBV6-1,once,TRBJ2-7,TGTGCCAGCAGTGAAGCGCTAAAAGGGAGTTACGAGCAGTACTTC,CASSEALKGSYEQYF
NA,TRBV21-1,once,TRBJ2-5,TGTGCCAGCAGCTCCCCCGGGACAGGGGACAATATCGCACAAGAGACCCAGTACTTC,CASSSPGTGDNIAQETQYF
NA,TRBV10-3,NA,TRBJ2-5,TGTGCCATCAGGAACACAGGGAACCAAGAGACCCAGTACTTC,CAIRNTGNQETQYF
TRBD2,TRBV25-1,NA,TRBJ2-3,TGTGCCAGCAGTGAATCGGGTAGCGGGCGCACAGATACGCAGTATTTT,CASSESGSGRTDTQYF
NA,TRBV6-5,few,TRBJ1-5,TGTGCCAGCAGTTATTCCCCAAATCAGCCCCAGCATTTT,CASSYSPNQPQHF
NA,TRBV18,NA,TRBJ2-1,TGTGCCAGCTCACCACCTAGCCGCGATGAGCAGTTCTTC,CASSPPSRDEQFF
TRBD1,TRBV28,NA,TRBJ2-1,TGTGCCAGCAGGCCCAAGGTAGGGGGACAGCGTAACCCTGAGCAGTTCTTC,CASRPKVGGQRNPEQFF
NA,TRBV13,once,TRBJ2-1,TGTGCCAGCAGCTCAGGCTGGCGGAGCTCCTACAATGAGCAGTTCTTC,CASSSGWRSSYNEQFF
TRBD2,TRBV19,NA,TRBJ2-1,TGTGCCACCTGCCCCCGGGAGGACAATGAGCAGTTCTTC,CATCPREDNEQFF
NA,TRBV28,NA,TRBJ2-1,TGTGCCAGCAGTTTAGTGGGGGGTGCCTACAATGAGCAGTTCTTC,CASSLVGGAYNEQFF
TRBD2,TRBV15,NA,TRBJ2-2,TGTGCCACCAGCAGACCGCCCCGGACTAGCCGAAGGACCGGGGAGCTGTTTTTT,CATSRPPRTSRRTGELFF
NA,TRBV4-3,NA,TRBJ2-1,TGCGCCAGCAGCCAAACACTAGTATTCGATGAGCAGTTCTTC,CASSQTLVFDEQFF
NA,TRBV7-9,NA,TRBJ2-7,TGTGCCAGCCGCTTGGCCAGGGGATCCCTCGAGCAGTACTTC,CASRLARGSLEQYF
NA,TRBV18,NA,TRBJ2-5,TGTGCCAGCTCACCACCTGGCTATGGAGTTCAAGAGCAGTACTTC,CASSPPGYGVQEQYF
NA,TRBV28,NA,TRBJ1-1,TGTGCCAGCAGTTTGGGGCGCTCAAACACTGAAGCTTTCTTT,CASSLGRSNTEAFF
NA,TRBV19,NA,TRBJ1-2,TGTGCCAGTTTCCATTTCCACTATGGCTACACCTTC,CASFHFHYGYTF
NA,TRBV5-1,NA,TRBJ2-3,TGCGCCAGCAGCTTGGAAAACAGGGTAGGCACAGATACGCAGTATTTT,CASSLENRVGTDTQYF
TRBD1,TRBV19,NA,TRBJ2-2,TGTGCCAGTAGGAGAAAGGGACAGGGTGGCGGGGAGCTGTTTTTT,CASRRKGQGGGELFF
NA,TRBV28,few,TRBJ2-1,TGTGCCAGCAGTTTTCCCTCGGTGTGGGCTGAGCAGTTCTTC,CASSFPSVWAEQFF
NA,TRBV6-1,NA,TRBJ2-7,TGTGCCAGCAGTGGCACTGGGGGGACCTACGAGCAGTACTTC,CASSGTGGTYEQYF
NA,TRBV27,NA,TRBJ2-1,TGTGCCAGCAGTCCCCATATTAGCTGGTACAATGAGCAGTTCTTC,CASSPHISWYNEQFF
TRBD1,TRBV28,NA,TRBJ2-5,TGTGCCAGCAGTCCCATCACCCTCCGGGACAGGGGCCAAGAGACCCAGTACTTC,CASSPITLRDRGQETQYF
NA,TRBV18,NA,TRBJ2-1,TGTGCCAGCTCACCACCTGGGACACCTTACAATGAGCAGTTCTTC,CASSPPGTPYNEQFF
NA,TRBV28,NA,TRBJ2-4,TGTGCCAGCAGTTTAGGAGGGTCCAAAAACATTCAGTACTTC,CASSLGGSKNIQYF
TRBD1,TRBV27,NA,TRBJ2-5,TGTGCCAGCAGTCCCGGGGTCGGGACAGGGTTTGCTAAAGAGACCCAGTACTTC,CASSPGVGTGFAKETQYF
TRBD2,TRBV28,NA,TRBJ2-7,TGTGCCAGCAGTTTAGGGCGGGAGAACACCTACGAGCAGTACTTC,CASSLGRENTYEQYF
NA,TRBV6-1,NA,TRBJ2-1,TGTGCCAGCAGAATCGCGGGGTCCTCCTACAATGAGCAGTTCTTC,CASRIAGSSYNEQFF
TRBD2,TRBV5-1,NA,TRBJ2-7,TGCGCCAGCAGCCGGGGGACTAGCGAAAAGCAGTACTTC,CASSRGTSEKQYF
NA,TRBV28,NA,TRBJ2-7,TGTGCCAGCTCGGGACATGAATCCTACGAGCAGTACTTC,CASSGHESYEQYF
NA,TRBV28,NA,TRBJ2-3,TGTGCCAGCAGTTTATCCACTGGTCTTAGCACAGATACGCAGTATTTT,CASSLSTGLSTDTQYF
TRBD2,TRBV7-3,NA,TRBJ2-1,TGTGCCAGCAGCCCGACTAGGAGCGGGAGTAGGAATGAGCAGTTCTTC,CASSPTRSGSRNEQFF
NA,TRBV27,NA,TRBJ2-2,TGTGCCAGCAGTTTCGGGACCGGGGAGCTGTTTTTT,CASSFGTGELFF
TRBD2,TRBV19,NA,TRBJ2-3,TGTGCCAGTAGTGTTACTAGCGGGAGTAGCACAGATACGCAGTATTTT,CASSVTSGSSTDTQYF
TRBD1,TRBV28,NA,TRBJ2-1,TGTGCCAGCAGTTACAGGGGGGACACCTACAATGAGCAGTTCTTC,CASSYRGDTYNEQFF
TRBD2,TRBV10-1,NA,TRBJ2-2,TGCGCCAGCAGTGAGTTTTTAGTAGCGGGAGATACCGGGGAGCTGTTTTTT,CASSEFLVAGDTGELFF
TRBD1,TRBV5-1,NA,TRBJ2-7,TGCGCCAGCAGCCCCAGGGACAGCGCCTACGAGCAGTACTTC,CASSPRDSAYEQYF
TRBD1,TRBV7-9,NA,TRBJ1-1,TGTGCCAGCAGGAACAGGGGCGGGGGGCCTGAAGCTTTCTTT,CASRNRGGGPEAFF
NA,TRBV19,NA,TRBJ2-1,TGTGCCAGTAGTATACGGGATGAGCAGTTCTTC,CASSIRDEQFF
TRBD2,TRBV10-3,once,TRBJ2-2,TGTGCCATCAGGGGACTAGGGGCCACCGGGGAGCTGTTTTTT,CAIRGLGATGELFF
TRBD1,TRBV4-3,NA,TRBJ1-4,TGCGCCAGCAGCCTTCGACAGGGCTATGCTAATGAAAAACTGTTTTTT,CASSLRQGYANEKLFF
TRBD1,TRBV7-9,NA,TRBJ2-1,TGTGCCAGCAGCTTAGACGGGACAGTCTACAATGAGCAGTTCTTC,CASSLDGTVYNEQFF
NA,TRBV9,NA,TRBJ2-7,TGTGCCAGCAGCGTCTCGGGAGTAGAATCCTACGAGCAGTACTTC,CASSVSGVESYEQYF
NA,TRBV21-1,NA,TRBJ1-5,TGTGCCAGCAGCAAGGTAACAGGGGGGGATCAGCCCCAGCATTTT,CASSKVTGGDQPQHF
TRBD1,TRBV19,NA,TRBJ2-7,TGTGCCAGTAGGGGACAGGCGGGATTCCAATCGGAGCAGTACTTC,CASRGQAGFQSEQYF
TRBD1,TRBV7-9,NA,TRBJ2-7,TGTTCCAGCACCCCCCGCGGACAGGGGGAGTCCGAGCAGTACTTC,CSSTPRGQGESEQYF
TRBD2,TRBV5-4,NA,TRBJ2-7,TGTGCCAGCAGCGCTTCTAGCGGGAGTCTCCACGAGCAGTACTTC,CASSASSGSLHEQYF
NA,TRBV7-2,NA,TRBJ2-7,TGTGCCAGCAGCTTAGTGTTCGGTTACGAGCAGTACTTC,CASSLVFGYEQYF
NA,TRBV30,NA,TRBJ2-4,TGTGCCTGGACAGGGCCCGTCCAAGGAGCCAAAAACATTCGGTACTTC,CAWTGPVQGAKNIRYF
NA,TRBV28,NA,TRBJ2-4,TGTGCCAGCAGTTTGGCGAAAAACAGTCAGTACTTC,CASSLAKNSQYF
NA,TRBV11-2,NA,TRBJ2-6,TGTGCCAGCAGCTCAACACGGACAGTCTCTGGGGCCAACGGCCTGACTTTC,CASSSTRTVSGANGLTF
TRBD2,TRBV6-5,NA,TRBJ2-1,TGTGCCAGCAGTTACGGCCGGGAGGTGAATGAGCAGTTCTTC,CASSYGREVNEQFF
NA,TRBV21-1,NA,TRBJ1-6,TGTGCCAGCAGCAAAGAAGGTTCGCGGTATTCGAATTCACCCCTCCACTTT,CASSKEGSRYSNSPLHF
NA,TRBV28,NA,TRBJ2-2,TGTGCCTCCCACTCCCCGGGGGCGAACACCGGGGAGCTGTTTTTT,CASHSPGANTGELFF
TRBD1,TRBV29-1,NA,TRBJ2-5,TGCAGCGTCCCCAGGGGGCCCGGGTGGCAGACCCAGTACTTC,CSVPRGPGWQTQYF